What follows are 32 T cell receptor beta chains derived from one specimen sequenced in a study of a mutant IDH1 vaccine in newly diagnosed glioma. The antigens for these receptors are not known. Clones were read by immunoSEQ multiplex PCR, and TCRdb kept only the in-frame ones, dropping some. Here the sample spans around 56,000 clones, 75% to 85% being singletons. This sample's time point: week 5, during vaccination. Each vaccine dose was 300 ug of mutant IDH1 20-mer peptide, with topical imiquimod. Sequenced here: PBMCs, sampled from a glioma patient whose treatment included an IDH1 peptide vaccine. These receptors all stem from a man aged 30 to 39 with glioma.

The chain recombines TRBV7-7 with TRBJ2-5; TRBD1 agrees at 7 bases. This CDR3 region has 14 residues. Germline V gene sequence: CDR1 SSHAT, CDR2 FNYEAQ (reference sequence). V was pared by 5 bases and J by 6 bases, with 9 bases of the junction left unmatched. The CDR3 nucleotides read TGTGCCAGCAGCCCGGAGACAGGGCGGAAGACCCAGTACTTC. Translated, it gives CASSPETGRKTQYF.

The CDR3 nucleotides are TGTGCCAGCAGCGAGAGAGGGGACGGGGTAGATACGCAGTATTTT. Its protein is CASSERGDGVDTQYF. The chain has TRBV9 and TRBJ2-3, with D possibly being TRBD1 or TRBD2 (5 bases each). CDR1 and CDR2 (germline): SGDLS, YYNGEE. Trimming pared 3 bases from V and 5 bases from J, leaving 16 bases between. CDR3 size: 15 residues.

The chain has TRBV19 and TRBJ2-7; TRBD2 might be the D (6 bases). The V end lost 4 bases, the J end lost 3 bases, and 13 bases lay between the germline ends. The CDR3 extends over 14 amino acids. Germline CDR1 and CDR2: LNHDA and SQIVND (reference sequence). CDR3 in DNA: TGTGCCAGTAGTACCGCCGGGACTGACTACGAGCAGTACTTC. This translates into CASSTAGTDYEQYF.

The rearrangement uses TRBV15 and TRBJ1-2; 8 positions match TRBD1. After removal of 5 bases from V and 8 bases from J, the junction contained 16 bases not matched to a gene. From germline, CDR1 is LNHNV and CDR2 YYDKDF (reference sequence). The CDR3 totals 16 residues. CDR3 protein: CATSAQTRDRTFGYTF. The CDR3 bases are TGTGCCACCAGCGCTCAAACCAGGGACAGGACGTTCGGCTACACCTTC.

This clone was seen a single time. The chain joins TRBV2 to TRBJ1-5, with D maybe TRBD1 (5 bases). V was trimmed by 6 bases and J by 2 bases, leaving 14 bases between them. Germline V gene data show CDR1 as SNHLY and CDR2 as FYNNEI. The CDR3 contains 15 residues. CDR3 bases: TGTGCCAGCAGCATTCAGGGAAGCGGCAATCAGCCCCAGCATTTT. This translates into CASSIQGSGNQPQHF.

The rearrangement links TRBV29-1 to TRBJ1-1; D is undetermined. Trimming shortened V by 4 bases and J by 0 bases, and 9 bases separated the two germline ends. The germline CDR1 and CDR2 sequences are SQVTM and ANQGSEA. CDR3 length: 13 residues. As DNA, the CDR3 is TGCAGCGTTGGAAAACTATTGAACACTGAAGCTTTCTTT. This codes for CSVGKLLNTEAFF.

This chain links TRBV5-6 with TRBJ2-5; 10 nucleotides match TRBD1. The CDR3 length is 15 residues. V was clipped by 3 bases and J by 5 bases; unmatched bases: 7. Germline-derived CDR1 and CDR2 are SGHDT and YYEEEE. For the CDR3, the DNA is TGTGCCAGCAGCTGGGACAGGGGAGGATCGGAGACCCAGTACTTC. Its protein is CASSWDRGGSETQYF.

This clone has a single count. The J gene is TRBJ2-5, the V gene TRBV4-1, with D tentatively TRBD1 or TRBD2 (5 bases each). Germline assignment: CDR1 MGHRA and CDR2 YSYEKL. Between the trimmed V and J ends, which lost 4 bases and 4 bases, there was a span of 10 bases. The CDR3 spans 13 residues. The CDR3 DNA reads TGCGCCAGCAGCCTCGGGGCGTTAGAGACCCAGTACTTC. It is translated as CASSLGALETQYF.

The J gene is TRBJ2-5, the V gene TRBV29-1; D gene unclear. The DNA end is a closer match to TRBJ2-7, so the J assignment may be wrong. Germline loops: CDR1 SQVTM, CDR2 ANQGSEA. The CDR3 sequence is 12 residues long. CDR3: CSVGEGLDEQYF. CDR3 nucleotide sequence: TGCAGCGTTGGCGAAGGGTTGGACGAGCAGTACTTC.

V usage is TRBV4-2 and J usage is TRBJ2-7, with D tentatively TRBD2 (7 bases). The V end was cut by 4 bases, the J end by 2 bases, with 9 bases between. The CDR3 is 13 amino acids. Germline V gives CDR1 LGHNA, CDR2 YNFKEQ. The CDR3 bases are TGTGCCAGCAGCCCCGGGGGGCCCTACGAGCAGTACTTC. It yields the protein CASSPGGPYEQYF.

The chain joins TRBV7-9 to TRBJ1-1; 10 nucleotides line up with TRBD1. The CDR3 runs 18 residues. Germline CDR1 SEHNR, CDR2 FQNEAQ (reference sequence). V trimming: 6 bases; J trimming: 4 bases; junction bases outside the gene matches: 17. CDR3 protein: CASRPRTGGLASGTEAFF. The CDR3 DNA sequence: TGTGCCAGCAGACCTCGGACAGGGGGATTGGCTTCGGGCACTGAAGCTTTCTTT. The whole variable domain, filled in from reference TRBV7-9 and TRBJ1-1, reads DTGVSQNPRHKITKRGQNVTFRCDPISEHNRLYWYRQTLGQGPEFLTYFQNEAQLEKSRLLSDRFSAERPKGSFSTLEIQRTEQGDSAMYLCASRPRTGGLASGTEAFFGQGTRLTVV.

The rearrangement uses TRBV6-6 and TRBJ1-1; no clear D gene. There are 15 residues in the CDR3. Germline V CDR1 and CDR2: MNHNY, SVGAGI (reference sequence). Trimming pared 0 bases from V and 1 base from J, leaving 9 bases between. The CDR3 sequence is CASSYSFDPNTEAFF. CDR3 sequence (DNA): TGTGCCAGCAGTTACTCATTCGACCCGAACACTGAAGCTTTCTTT.

The rearrangement uses TRBV5-1 and TRBJ2-7, with a tentative D call TRBD1 (6 bases). The CDR3 sequence is 17 residues long. Germline V gene data show CDR1 as SGHRS and CDR2 as YFSETQ. Trimming took 2 bases from V and 0 from J, leaving 18 bases between them. The CDR3 spells CASSFDVGDRISYEQYF. CDR3 in DNA: TGCGCCAGCAGCTTTGATGTTGGAGACAGGATCTCCTACGAGCAGTACTTC.

On this clone: Other DNA sequences in this sample translate to the same CDR3. This chain links TRBV9 with TRBJ2-2; possible D gene TRBD1, 6 bases. Trimming cost V 0 bases and J 5 bases, with 8 bases left between them. The CDR3 runs 14 residues. CDR1 and CDR2 from the germline V gene are SGDLS and YYNGEE. This chain's CDR3 is CASSVGGGTGELFF. The DNA for the CDR3 is TGTGCCAGCAGCGTAGGAGGGGGTACCGGGGAGCTGTTTTTT.

The V and J genes are TRBV7-2 and TRBJ1-6; possibly TRBD1 for D (6 bases). The CDR3 spans 17 residues. V was cut by 5 bases and J by 8 bases, with 22 bases left in between. CDR1 and CDR2 from the germline V gene are SGHTA and FQGNSA. CDR3 coding DNA: TGTGCCAGCAGCCACTCGGAACGGACAGCGAGATATTCACCCCTCCACTTT. Its protein is CASSHSERTARYSPLHF.

Remarks on this clone: A junction end diverges from the germline sequence, so it may reflect a read error. The chain links TRBV6-5 to TRBJ2-3; no clear D. From germline, CDR1 is MNHEY and CDR2 SVGAGI. CDR3 length: 14 amino acids. DNA for the CDR3: TGTGCCGGCAGTTACGTCCAGAGCACAGATACGCAGTATTTT. This sequence encodes CAGSYVQSTDTQYF.

The V call is TRBV6-1, the J call TRBJ2-1; 12 bases line up with TRBD2. V dropped 5 bases and J dropped 1; count of bases not matched to a gene: 6. CDR1 is MNHNS, CDR2 SASEGT, per germline. This CDR3 region has 17 residues. The CDR3 DNA follows: TGTGCCAGCAGTCAAGGGACTAGCGGGTTATCCTACAATGAGCAGTTCTTC. Its protein product is CASSQGTSGLSYNEQFF.

The V gene is TRBV5-1, the J gene TRBJ1-4; 9 nucleotides align to TRBD1. The CDR3 is 13 amino acids. V gave up 4 bases and J gave up 7 bases; unmatched junction bases: 2. CDR1 SGHRS and CDR2 YFSETQ come from the germline V gene. The CDR3 nucleotides are TGCGCCAGCAGCCGGGACAGGGCTGAAAAACTGTTTTTT. This codes for CASSRDRAEKLFF.

This clone turned up a few times. The chain carries TRBV19 and TRBJ1-2, with TRBD1 identical over 10 bases. CDR1 and CDR2 from the germline V gene are LNHDA and SQIVND (reference sequence). J was trimmed by 7 bases and V by 9 bases; bases with no gene match: 8. This CDR3 has 13 residues. The CDR3 is CARQTDRGLGYTF. In nucleotides, the CDR3 is TGTGCCAGACAAACCGACAGGGGGCTTGGCTACACCTTC.

The CDR3 here is CASSDSIYEQYF. CDR3 coding DNA: TGTGCCAGCAGCGACAGTATCTACGAGCAGTACTTC. V gene TRBV7-9 combines with J gene TRBJ2-7; TRBD1 is a possible D gene (5 bases). Germline V lookup: CDR1 SEHNR, CDR2 FQNEAQ (reference sequence). Trimming left V 5 bases short and J 3 bases short, with 8 bases between. The CDR3 covers 12 residues.

V gene TRBV5-8 combines with J gene TRBJ1-4; 10 nucleotides match TRBD1. Unmatched junction bases numbered 2, after V lost 2 bases and J lost 4 bases. The CDR3 has 15 residues. CDR1 and CDR2 (germline): SGHTS, YDEGEE. This chain's CDR3 is CASSFRTGGNEKLFF. The CDR3 nucleotides are TGTGCCAGCAGCTTCAGGACAGGGGGTAATGAAAAACTGTTTTTT.

V usage is TRBV9 and J usage is TRBJ1-3, with D unclear. V dropped 5 bases and J dropped 11 bases, with 17 bases sitting between them. In germline, CDR1 is SGDLS, CDR2 YYNGEE. This CDR3 has 13 amino acids. The CDR3 DNA follows: TGTGCCAGCAGTGATAGGACCGAGAAGTCCATATATTTT. Its translation is CASSDRTEKSIYF.

The gene calls are TRBV7-7 and TRBJ2-5; 8 bases line up with TRBD2. The CDR3 contains 16 residues. The V segment lost 3 bases and the J segment 5 bases; nucleotides outside the gene matches: 11. CDR1 is SSHAT and CDR2 is FNYEAQ in the germline V gene (reference sequence). The CDR3 is CASSFGTSAPGETQYF. Written as DNA, the CDR3 is TGTGCCAGCAGCTTCGGGACTAGTGCCCCGGGGGAGACCCAGTACTTC.

The rearrangement uses TRBV7-9 and TRBJ2-3; the D gene could be TRBD1 or TRBD2 (5 bases each). Trimming removed 6 bases from V and 8 bases from J, with 9 bases in between. Germline CDR1 is SEHNR and CDR2 is FQNEAQ (reference sequence). The CDR3 sequence is 11 residues long. The CDR3 DNA sequence: TGTGCCAGCAGTAGGGACCCTACGCAGTATTTT. Its translation: CASSRDPTQYF. The entire variable domain, with the rest obtained from reference TRBV7-9 and TRBJ2-3, is as follows: DTGVSQNPRHKITKRGQNVTFRCDPISEHNRLYWYRQTLGQGPEFLTYFQNEAQLEKSRLLSDRFSAERPKGSFSTLEIQRTEQGDSAMYLCASSRDPTQYFGPGTRLTVL.

The chain has TRBV4-2 and TRBJ2-5, with D hard to call. Germline values: CDR1 LGHNA, CDR2 YNFKEQ. Trimming left V 1 base short and J 2 bases short, with 17 bases between. The CDR3 sequence is 17 residues long. The CDR3: CASSQGLLQGQQETQYF. CDR3 sequence (DNA): TGTGCCAGCAGCCAAGGGCTCCTTCAAGGGCAACAAGAGACCCAGTACTTC.

The CDR3 DNA sequence: TGTGCCAGCTCACCAGGAGTACTGAGGACTGAAGCTTTCTTT. It specifies CASSPGVLRTEAFF. The chain recombines TRBV18 with TRBJ1-1; no clear D gene. CDR3 length: 14 residues. CDR1 and CDR2 (germline): KGHSH, LQKENI. Trimming cost V 2 bases and J 5 bases, with 12 bases left between them.

V is TRBV28 and J is TRBJ1-6, with 10 bases aligning to TRBD1. CDR3 length equals 16 residues. Germline trimming cut 5 bases from V and 7 bases from J; bases unmatched to any gene: 8. Per the germline V gene, CDR1 is MDHEN and CDR2 is SYDVKM. The CDR3 reads CASSHLGQGENSPLHF. DNA of the CDR3: TGTGCCAGCAGTCACCTCGGACAGGGGGAGAATTCACCCCTCCACTTT. The full variable domain, in which reference TRBV28 and TRBJ1-6 provide the parts outside the CDR3, is DVKVTQSSRYLVKRTGEKVFLECVQDMDHENMFWYRQDPGLGLRLIYFSYDVKMKEKGDIPEGYSVSREKKERFSLILESASTNQTSMYLCASSHLGQGENSPLHFGNGTRLTVT.

The genes are TRBV14 and TRBJ2-1, with D perhaps TRBD1 (6 bases). V was clipped by 4 bases and J by 4 bases, with 11 bases between them. The CDR3 length is 14 residues. In germline, CDR1 is SGHDN, CDR2 FVKESK. The CDR3 is CASSRPGEYNEQFF. The CDR3 DNA is TGTGCCAGCAGCCGGCCAGGGGAGTACAATGAGCAGTTCTTC.

The chain links TRBV19 to TRBJ1-4; 9 bases fit TRBD1. The CDR3 length is 15 residues. Germline V gives CDR1 LNHDA, CDR2 SQIVND (reference sequence). With V trimmed by 5 bases and J by 6 bases, 7 bases remained unmatched. CDR3 nucleotides: TGTGCCAGTAGTGTCCGGACAGGGGTTTATGAAAAACTGTTTTTT. Translated: CASSVRTGVYEKLFF.

This rearrangement joins TRBV7-7 to TRBJ2-3, with D unclear. Germline assignment: CDR1 SSHAT and CDR2 FNYEAQ (reference sequence). Trimming left V 0 bases short and J 0 bases short, with 4 bases between. The CDR3 is made up of 14 amino acids. The CDR3 sequence is CASSLASSTDTQYF. The CDR3 coding sequence is TGTGCCAGCAGCTTAGCTAGCAGCACAGATACGCAGTATTTT.

This clone was detected only once. The V gene is TRBV18, the J gene TRBJ2-1; possibly TRBD1 for D (6 bases). The germline CDR1 and CDR2 sequences are KGHSH and LQKENI. The CDR3 totals 21 residues. Trimming removed 0 bases at V and 0 bases at J, with 24 bases between. CDR3 amino acids: CASSPPKWGRIGVSSYNEQFF. The CDR3 DNA is TGTGCCAGCTCACCACCGAAATGGGGGCGTATAGGGGTCAGCTCCTACAATGAGCAGTTCTTC.

The J gene is TRBJ2-1, the V gene TRBV5-1; 7 bases map to TRBD1. V lost 1 base, J lost 5 bases, and 6 bases stayed unmatched. The CDR3 is 15 residues long. The germline V gene has CDR1 SGHRS and CDR2 YFSETQ. CDR3 protein: CASSLNRGHHNEQFF. Here the CDR3 DNA reads TGCGCCAGCAGCTTGAACAGGGGACATCACAATGAGCAGTTCTTC.